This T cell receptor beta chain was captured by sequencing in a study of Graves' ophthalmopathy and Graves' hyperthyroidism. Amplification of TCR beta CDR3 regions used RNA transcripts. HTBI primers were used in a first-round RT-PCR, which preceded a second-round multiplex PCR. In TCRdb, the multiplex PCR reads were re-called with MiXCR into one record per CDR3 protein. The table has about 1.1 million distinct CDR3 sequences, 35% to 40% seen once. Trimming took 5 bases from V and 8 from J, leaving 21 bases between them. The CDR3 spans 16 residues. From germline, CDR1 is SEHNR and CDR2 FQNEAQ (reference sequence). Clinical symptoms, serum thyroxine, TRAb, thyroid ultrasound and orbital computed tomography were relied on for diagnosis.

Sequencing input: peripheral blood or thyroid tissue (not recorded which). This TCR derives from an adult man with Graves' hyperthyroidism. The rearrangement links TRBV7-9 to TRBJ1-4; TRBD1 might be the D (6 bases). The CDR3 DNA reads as TGTGCCAGCAGCACCTTTACAGGGAGAAGTGACGAAAAACTGTTTTTT. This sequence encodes CASSTFTGRSDEKLFF.